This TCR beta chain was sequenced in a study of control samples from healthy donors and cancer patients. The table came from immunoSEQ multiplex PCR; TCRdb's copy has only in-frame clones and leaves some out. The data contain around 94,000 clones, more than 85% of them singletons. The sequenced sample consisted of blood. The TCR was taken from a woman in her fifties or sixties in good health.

The CDR3 DNA follows: TGTGCCAGCAGCAAGGACAGGGTTACCGGGGAGCTGTTTTTT. As protein: CASSKDRVTGELFF. The V call is TRBV7-9, the J call TRBJ2-2, with 8 bases that match TRBD1. V trimming: 5 bases; J trimming: 5 bases; junction bases outside the gene matches: 4. This CDR3 is 14 amino acids long. Germline lookup yields CDR1 SEHNR and CDR2 FQNEAQ (reference sequence).